Listed below are T cell receptor beta chains from one sample, sequenced in a study of cytomegalovirus exposure and HLA in healthy donors. Data came from immunoSEQ multiplex PCR; TCRdb stores just in-frame clones and leaves some out. Of 110,000 to 150,000 clones in the sample, 80% to 85% are singletons; the top ten hold less than 1.5%. The specimen sequenced was PBMCs. These receptor sequences come from a male donor in good health and CMV-seropositive. Both conserved end residues are part of each CDR3. D genes are given only for firm matches. Some rows mark clone size as missing; the rest say once, few, many or name a class of expanded clone.

j_call,d_call,v_call,clone_size,cdr3_nt,cdr3_aa
TRBJ2-7,TRBD2,TRBV5-1,once,TGCGCCAGCAGCTACCGTACTAGCGATCGCTACGAGCAGTACTTC,CASSYRTSDRYEQYF
TRBJ1-1,TRBD1,TRBV27,NA,TGTGCCAGCAGTTTATCATACTATCGGGCAGGGGGTTTGAACACTGAAGCTTTCTTT,CASSLSYYRAGGLNTEAFF
TRBJ2-1,TRBD2,TRBV5-1,NA,TGCGCCAGCAGCCCCGGGACTAGCGGGGTATACAATGAGCAGTTCTTC,CASSPGTSGVYNEQFF
TRBJ1-1,NA,TRBV7-3,once,TGTGCCAGCAGCAGACTCCGGGGAGAGAACACTGAAGCTTTCTTT,CASSRLRGENTEAFF
TRBJ2-3,NA,TRBV7-2,NA,TGTGCCAGCAGCTTTGGACTGAGCACAGATACGCAGTATTTT,CASSFGLSTDTQYF
TRBJ2-5,NA,TRBV6-5,NA,TGTGCCAGCAGTTACTCCCGACAGGTCCGTACAGAGACCCAGTACTTC,CASSYSRQVRTETQYF
TRBJ2-2,TRBD1,TRBV14,NA,TGTGCCAGCAGCCAACGGACAGGGATGGCCGGGGAGCTGTTTTTT,CASSQRTGMAGELFF
TRBJ1-2,NA,TRBV10-3,NA,TGTGCCATCTACGGAGGGTCCAGATATGGCTACACCTTC,CAIYGGSRYGYTF
TRBJ1-1,NA,TRBV6-5,NA,TGTGCCAGCAGTTACTCGAGGGTGAACACTGAAGCTTTCTTT,CASSYSRVNTEAFF
TRBJ2-1,NA,TRBV9,NA,TGTGCCAGCAGCGCCAGTCCAGGGGCTGGCTACAATGAGCAGTTCTTC,CASSASPGAGYNEQFF
TRBJ1-1,TRBD1,TRBV18,NA,TGTGCCAGCTCACCACCGGGACAGGGGTACACTGAAGCTTTCTTT,CASSPPGQGYTEAFF
TRBJ1-1,TRBD1,TRBV4-2,NA,TGTGCCAGCAGCCAAGACCCGGGACAGGCTCTTAAAGCTTTCTTT,CASSQDPGQALKAFF
TRBJ1-3,NA,TRBV4-1,NA,TGCGCCAGCAGCCAAGAAAGAGTTGGAAACACCATATATTTT,CASSQERVGNTIYF
TRBJ2-7,NA,TRBV4-1,NA,TGCGCCAGCAGCCCCCTGGGGCAGTCCCTCGAGCAGTACTTC,CASSPLGQSLEQYF
TRBJ2-1,TRBD2,TRBV28,NA,TGTGCCAGCAGTAATTTAGCGGGAGTCCACGAGTTCTTC,CASSNLAGVHEFF
TRBJ2-7,TRBD2,TRBV29-1,NA,TGCAGCGTTGAAGTAGGGACTAGCTCCTACGAGCAGTACTTC,CSVEVGTSSYEQYF
TRBJ2-7,NA,TRBV7-2,NA,TGTGCCAGCAGCTTCACCGGAGTCTACGAGCAGTACTTC,CASSFTGVYEQYF
TRBJ2-3,TRBD2,TRBV5-1,few,TGCGCCAGCAGCTTTCTTAGCGGGGGCATGGAGACGCAGTATTTT,CASSFLSGGMETQYF
TRBJ2-1,NA,TRBV6-5,NA,TGTGCCAGCAGTTACTCTTTCAGCGGCAATGAGCAGTTCTTC,CASSYSFSGNEQFF
TRBJ1-1,NA,TRBV5-4,NA,TGTGCCAGCAGCTTGGCCTATACAGGGACCTTCACTGAAGCTTTCTTT,CASSLAYTGTFTEAFF
TRBJ2-7,TRBD2,TRBV7-6,NA,TGTGCCAGCAGCTCCCCACTAGCGGGGCAATACGAGCAGTACTTC,CASSSPLAGQYEQYF
TRBJ2-7,TRBD2,TRBV6-5,few,TGTGCCAGCAGTTACTCAGCAGCGGGAGACCCCTACGAGCAGTACTTC,CASSYSAAGDPYEQYF